A selection of T cell receptor beta chains follows, all from one sample in a study of cytomegalovirus exposure and HLA in healthy donors. This table comes from immunoSEQ multiplex PCR, and its TCRdb copy is limited to in-frame clones, with some not included. The data show 85,000 to 130,000 clones, with 76% seen just once and 3% to 4.5% held by the top ten. Sequencing was done on a sample of PBMCs. These receptors all come from a woman in her fifties or sixties in good health and CMV-seropositive. Each CDR3 is given with its conserved first and last residue. Each record gives: J gene, D gene, clone size, V gene, CDR3 DNA, CDR3 protein. A D gene is named only where the DNA matches it firmly. Expanded clones get a size class; other rows say once, few or many, or leave the size out.

TRBJ2-2,NA,NA,TRBV7-6,TGTGCCAGCAGCCGAACAGGGTCCGCCGGGGAGCTGTTTTTT,CASSRTGSAGELFF
TRBJ2-7,NA,NA,TRBV7-6,TGTGCCAGCAGCTTAGCAGGTGCGGTCTACGAGCAGTACTTC,CASSLAGAVYEQYF
TRBJ2-3,TRBD2,NA,TRBV29-1,TGCAGCGTTCCCGCGGGGGTTGTTACAGATACGCAGTATTTT,CSVPAGVVTDTQYF
TRBJ1-1,NA,NA,TRBV29-1,TGCAGCGTTGAAGGTCCTTTGGGAGGTACTGAAGCTTTCTTT,CSVEGPLGGTEAFF
TRBJ2-1,NA,NA,TRBV7-9,TGTGCCAGCAGCTCGGAGGCGTTTGAGCAGTTCTTC,CASSSEAFEQFF
TRBJ2-1,TRBD2,NA,TRBV7-3,TGTGCCAGCAGCTTTCCCCGAGGGGTTGCGCGTGCGGGGGGACCCTTGAATGAGCAGTTCTTC,CASSFPRGVARAGGPLNEQFF
TRBJ2-7,NA,NA,TRBV2,TGTGCCAGCAGTTTAGTCTCCTACGAGCAGTACTTC,CASSLVSYEQYF
TRBJ1-2,NA,NA,TRBV30,TGTGCCTGGAAAACAGGGAACTATGGCTACACCTTC,CAWKTGNYGYTF
TRBJ1-1,TRBD1,few,TRBV29-1,TGCAGCGTCCGACAGGGGGGCACTGAAGCTTTCTTT,CSVRQGGTEAFF
TRBJ2-1,TRBD2,few,TRBV4-1,TGCGCCAGCAGCCACCGGGACGCAGGGACTAGCATCAATGAGCAGTTCTTC,CASSHRDAGTSINEQFF
TRBJ2-2,TRBD1,NA,TRBV6-5,TGTGCCAGCAGGCAGGGGGCAACCGGGGAGCTGTTTTTT,CASRQGATGELFF
TRBJ1-4,NA,NA,TRBV7-9,TGTGCCAGCAGCTTAAGCAGGGGTGAAAAACTGTTTTTT,CASSLSRGEKLFF
TRBJ1-2,TRBD1,NA,TRBV7-9,TGTGCCAGCAGCCCGGGGACAGGGACTAACTATGGCTACACCTTC,CASSPGTGTNYGYTF
TRBJ2-4,NA,NA,TRBV30,TGTGCCTGGAGTGTACCGGGGGGCAACATTCAGTACTTC,CAWSVPGGNIQYF
TRBJ1-1,NA,NA,TRBV5-1,TGCGCCAGCAGCTTGGGGAGTCAGCTAAACACTGAAGCTTTCTTT,CASSLGSQLNTEAFF
TRBJ2-7,NA,NA,TRBV5-6,TGTGCCAGCAGCCCAGGGCGGGGTTCGGGCGAGCAGTACTTC,CASSPGRGSGEQYF
TRBJ2-2,NA,once,TRBV7-9,TGTGCCAGCAGCTCCCAGGCACATCCGAACACCGGGGAGCTGTTTTTT,CASSSQAHPNTGELFF
TRBJ2-7,TRBD2,NA,TRBV9,TGTGCCAGCAGGGAGGGACTAGCGGGACCACAGTACTTC,CASREGLAGPQYF
TRBJ1-5,NA,NA,TRBV6-5,TGTGCCAGCAGCACCGAACACAATCAGCCCCAGCATTTT,CASSTEHNQPQHF
TRBJ1-1,TRBD1,NA,TRBV6-5,TGTGCCAGCCGCCAGCTGGGACAGGGGATGGGGGCTTTCTTT,CASRQLGQGMGAFF
TRBJ2-1,TRBD1,NA,TRBV11-2,TGTGCCAGCAGCTTGTACAGGGGTGCCACAGACCTGAGGTTCTTC,CASSLYRGATDLRFF
TRBJ2-7,TRBD2,once,TRBV18,TGTGCCAGCTCCCCTTTAAGCGGGGGGTCCTACGAGCAGTACTTC,CASSPLSGGSYEQYF
TRBJ2-1,NA,few,TRBV2,TGTGCCAGCAGTGTGTTCAGGGACAATGAGCAGTTCTTC,CASSVFRDNEQFF
TRBJ1-1,NA,few,TRBV7-8,TGTGCCAGCAGCCCACAGGAGGAAGCTTTCTTT,CASSPQEEAFF
TRBJ1-2,NA,NA,TRBV5-4,TGTGCCAGCAGTTTTGCACAGGTCCCTAACTATGGCTACACCTTC,CASSFAQVPNYGYTF
TRBJ1-1,NA,NA,TRBV19,TGTGCCAGTAGTATAGACCTCGTGAGGACTGAAGCTTTCTTT,CASSIDLVRTEAFF
TRBJ2-2,NA,few,TRBV5-6,TGTGCCAGCAGCTTGAGCGGGAACACCGGGGAGCTGTTTTTT,CASSLSGNTGELFF
TRBJ1-6,TRBD1,NA,TRBV6-5,TGTGCCAGCAGTGGGGACAGCTATAATTCACCCCTCCACTTT,CASSGDSYNSPLHF
TRBJ2-7,NA,NA,TRBV27,TGTGCCAGCAGTTTATACCAGGCCTACGAGCAGTACTTC,CASSLYQAYEQYF
TRBJ2-2,NA,once,TRBV30,TGTGCCTGCTTTTCTAGGCCCGGGGAGCTGTTTTTT,CACFSRPGELFF
TRBJ2-5,TRBD2,NA,TRBV7-9,TGTGCCAGCAGCTTAGCGAGTCCCCTAGCGGGAGAGACCCAGTACTTC,CASSLASPLAGETQYF
TRBJ2-2,NA,NA,TRBV7-9,TGTGCCAGCAGCTTCAGGGGCGGCACCGGGGAGCTGTTTTTT,CASSFRGGTGELFF
TRBJ2-7,TRBD2,NA,TRBV6-6,TGTGCCAGCAGTTACGGTGAGCGGGGACCCACCTACGAGCAGTACTTC,CASSYGERGPTYEQYF